This paragraph reports one T cell receptor (beta chain). Trimming shortened V by 2 bases and J by 9 bases, and 14 bases separated the two germline ends. From germline, CDR1 is LNHNV and CDR2 YYDKDF (reference sequence). The CDR3 covers 14 residues. The data stem from a study of cytomegalovirus exposure and HLA in healthy donors. This PCR relied on a set of 60 Vbeta primers and 13 Jbeta primers. Libraries were prepared by immunoSEQ multiplex PCR; TCRdb keeps only in-frame clonotypes and omits some of them. The sample has more than 85,000 clones; 80% to 85% are singletons. The source is a woman in her twenties or thirties in good health and CMV-seronegative. The sample taken for sequencing was PBMCs. The chain couples TRBV15 to TRBJ2-1; no firm D call. The CDR3: CATSRPGGYGEQFF. The CDR3 DNA sequence: TGTGCCACCAGCAGACCCGGCGGCTACGGTGAGCAGTTCTTC.